This T cell receptor (beta chain) was documented in a study of blood T cell repertoires in COVID-19. This study enrolled people aged about 18 to 100 from approximately 25 US geographic areas. Profiled with immunoSEQ multiplex PCR; TCRdb holds only in-frame clones, not every one. The sample gives roughly 400,000 clones, more than 70% of which show up once; 1.4% is in the top ten. The CDR3 runs to 15 residues. Per germline, CDR1 SGHNT and CDR2 YYREEE (reference sequence). The trim removed 4 bases at V and 1 base at J, leaving 7 bases unmatched. The clonotype originates from a young woman who had been exposed to COVID-19. The sequencing input was PBMCs or T cells enriched from blood (not recorded which). The rearrangement uses TRBV5-4 and TRBJ1-1; 7 nucleotides match TRBD1. The CDR3 coding sequence is TGTGCCAGCAGCGCACCCGGGACAGCGAACACTGAAGCTTTCTTT. Amino acid sequence: CASSAPGTANTEAFF.